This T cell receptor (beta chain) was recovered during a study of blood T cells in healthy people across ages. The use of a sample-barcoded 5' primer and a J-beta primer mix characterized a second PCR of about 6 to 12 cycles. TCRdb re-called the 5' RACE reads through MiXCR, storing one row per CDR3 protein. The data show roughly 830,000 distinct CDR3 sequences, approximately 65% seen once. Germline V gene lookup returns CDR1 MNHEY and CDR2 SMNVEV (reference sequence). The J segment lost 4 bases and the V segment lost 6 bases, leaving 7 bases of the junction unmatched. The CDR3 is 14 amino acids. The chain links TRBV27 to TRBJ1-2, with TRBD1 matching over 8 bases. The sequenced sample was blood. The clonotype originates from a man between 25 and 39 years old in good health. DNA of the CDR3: TGTGCCAGCAGGCAGGACAGGGCGCCCTATGGCTACACCTTC. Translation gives CASRQDRAPYGYTF.